This TCR beta chain emerged from a study of T-cell reconstitution after alpha-beta-depleted transplantation in children. Per germline, CDR1 MDHEN and CDR2 SYDVKM. Unmatched junction bases numbered 9, after V lost 5 bases and J lost 0 bases. The CDR3 consists of 16 residues. This clonotype was recorded many times. Preparation of the TCRbeta library used unique molecular identifiers. From the PCR reads, TCRdb called clonotypes with MiXCR, one entry per CDR3 protein. The sample includes 490,000 or so distinct CDR3 sequences, under 15% of them seen just once. Sequences were derived from PBMCs from the stem cell graft donor, sampled from the stem cell graft. The origin of this receptor is a human donor who donated a stem cell graft to a child with combined immunodeficiency. The gene calls are TRBV28 and TRBJ2-5; the match to TRBD2 covers 7 bases. This CDR3 reads CASSPLLAHHQETQYF. As DNA, the CDR3 is TGTGCCAGCAGTCCCCTACTAGCGCATCACCAAGAGACCCAGTACTTC.